The source of this T cell receptor (beta chain) is a study of response to subunit inactivated influenza vaccine. With respect to this clonotype: Its antigen remains unknown.

TCRdb processed the RT-PCR reads anew with MiXCR; each CDR3 protein has one entry. The sample has 150,000 to 200,000 distinct CDR3 sequences; approximately 11% are singletons. Germline V CDR1 and CDR2: MNHEY, SVGEGT. V was clipped by 7 bases and J by 0 bases; unmatched bases: 4. The CDR3 spans 14 residues. Broader study findings: T cells newly recruited by each seasonal influenza vaccination are few, the authors suggested.

The source was non-naive T cells sorted from PBMCs, collected about 6 weeks after vaccination. V and J are TRBV6-2 or TRBV6-3 and TRBJ2-3; 7 nucleotides agree with TRBD1. This TCR was recovered from a man in his forties or fifties who received an inactivated influenza vaccine. The CDR3 reads CASTDRDSTDTQYF. DNA for the CDR3: TGTGCCAGCACAGACAGGGACAGCACAGATACGCAGTATTTT.